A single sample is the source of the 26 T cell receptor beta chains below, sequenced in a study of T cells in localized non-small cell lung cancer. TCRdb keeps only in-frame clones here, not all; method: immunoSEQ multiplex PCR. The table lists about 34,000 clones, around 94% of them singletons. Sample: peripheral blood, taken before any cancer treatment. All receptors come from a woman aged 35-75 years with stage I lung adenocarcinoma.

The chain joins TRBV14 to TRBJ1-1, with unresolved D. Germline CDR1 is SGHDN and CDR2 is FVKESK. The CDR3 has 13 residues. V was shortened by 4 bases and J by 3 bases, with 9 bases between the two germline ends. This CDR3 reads CASSPQYYTEAFF. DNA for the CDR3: TGTGCCAGCAGCCCACAGTACTACACTGAAGCTTTCTTT.

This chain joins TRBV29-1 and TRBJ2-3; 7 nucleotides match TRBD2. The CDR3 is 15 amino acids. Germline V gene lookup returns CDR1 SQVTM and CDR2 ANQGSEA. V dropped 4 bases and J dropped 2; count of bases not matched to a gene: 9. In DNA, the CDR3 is TGCAGCGTTGGGGGTAGCGGGTGGTCCACAGATACGCAGTATTTT. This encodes CSVGGSGWSTDTQYF.

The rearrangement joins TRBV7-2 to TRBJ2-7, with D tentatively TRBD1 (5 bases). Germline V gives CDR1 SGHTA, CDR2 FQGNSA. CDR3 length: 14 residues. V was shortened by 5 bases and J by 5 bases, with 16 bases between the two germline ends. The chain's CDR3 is CASSPEPDSHEQYF. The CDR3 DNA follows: TGTGCCAGCAGCCCCGAACCCGACAGCCACGAGCAGTACTTC.

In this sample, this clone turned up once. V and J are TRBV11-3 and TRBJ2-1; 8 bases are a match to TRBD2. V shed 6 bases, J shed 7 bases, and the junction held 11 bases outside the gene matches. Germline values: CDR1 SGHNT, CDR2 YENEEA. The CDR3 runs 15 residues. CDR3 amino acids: CASSSGTRSSNEQFF. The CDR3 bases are TGTGCCAGCAGTTCCGGGACTAGGTCGTCGAATGAGCAGTTCTTC.

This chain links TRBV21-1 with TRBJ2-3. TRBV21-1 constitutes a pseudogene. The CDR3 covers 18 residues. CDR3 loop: CASSKLQFRPWGTDTQYF. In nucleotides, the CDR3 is TGTGCCAGCAGCAAACTCCAATTCCGGCCATGGGGGACAGATACGCAGTATTTT.

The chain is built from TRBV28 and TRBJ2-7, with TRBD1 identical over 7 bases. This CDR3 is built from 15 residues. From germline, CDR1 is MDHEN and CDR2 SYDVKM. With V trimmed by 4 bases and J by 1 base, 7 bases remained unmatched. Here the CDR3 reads CASSSSLRGSYEQYF. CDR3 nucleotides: TGTGCCAGCAGTTCATCACTCAGGGGGTCCTACGAGCAGTACTTC.

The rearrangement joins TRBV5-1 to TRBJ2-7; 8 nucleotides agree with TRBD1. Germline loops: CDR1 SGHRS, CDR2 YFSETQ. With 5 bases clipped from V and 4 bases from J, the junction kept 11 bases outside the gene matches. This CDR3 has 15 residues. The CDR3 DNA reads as TGCGCCAGCAGTCGCGGAACGGACAGGGCTTACGAGCAGTACTTC. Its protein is CASSRGTDRAYEQYF.

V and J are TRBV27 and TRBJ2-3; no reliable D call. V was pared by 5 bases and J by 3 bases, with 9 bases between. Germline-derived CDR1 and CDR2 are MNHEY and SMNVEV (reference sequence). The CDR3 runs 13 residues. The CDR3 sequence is CASSPQWTDTQYF. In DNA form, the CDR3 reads TGTGCCAGCAGTCCCCAATGGACAGATACGCAGTATTTT.

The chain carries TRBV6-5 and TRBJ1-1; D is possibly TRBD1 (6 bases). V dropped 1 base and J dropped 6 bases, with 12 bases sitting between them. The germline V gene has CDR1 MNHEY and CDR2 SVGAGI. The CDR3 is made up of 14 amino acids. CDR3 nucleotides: TGTGCCAGCAGTTACTTGCCAGGGGAGGCTGAAGCTTTCTTT. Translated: CASSYLPGEAEAFF.

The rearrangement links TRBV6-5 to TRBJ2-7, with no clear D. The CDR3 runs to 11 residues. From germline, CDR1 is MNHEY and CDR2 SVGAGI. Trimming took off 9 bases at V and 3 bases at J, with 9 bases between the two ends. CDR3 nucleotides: TGTGCCAGTCACTTCGGCTACGAGCAGTACTTC. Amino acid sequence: CASHFGYEQYF.

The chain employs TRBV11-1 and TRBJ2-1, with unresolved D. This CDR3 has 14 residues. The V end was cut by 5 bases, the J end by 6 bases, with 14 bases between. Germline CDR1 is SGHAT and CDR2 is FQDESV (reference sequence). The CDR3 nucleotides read TGTGCCAGCAGCCTACACGTCCGCCTCAATGAGCAGTTCTTC. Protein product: CASSLHVRLNEQFF.

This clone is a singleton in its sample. The CDR3: CASSPWDRWGELFF. In nucleotides, the CDR3 is TGTGCCAGCAGCCCGTGGGACAGGTGGGGGGAGCTGTTTTTT. The V call is TRBV7-2, the J call TRBJ2-2; 8 bases are a match to TRBD1. V dropped 5 bases and J dropped 8; count of bases not matched to a gene: 7. In germline, CDR1 is SGHTA, CDR2 FQGNSA. CDR3 length equals 14 residues.

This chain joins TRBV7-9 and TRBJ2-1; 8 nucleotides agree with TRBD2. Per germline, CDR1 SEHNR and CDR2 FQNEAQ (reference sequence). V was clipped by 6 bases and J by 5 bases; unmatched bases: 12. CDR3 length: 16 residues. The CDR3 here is CASSQALSGSDNEQFF. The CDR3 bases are TGTGCCAGCAGTCAAGCCCTCAGCGGGAGCGACAATGAGCAGTTCTTC. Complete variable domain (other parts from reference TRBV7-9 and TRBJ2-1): DTGVSQNPRHKITKRGQNVTFRCDPISEHNRLYWYRQTLGQGPEFLTYFQNEAQLEKSRLLSDRFSAERPKGSFSTLEIQRTEQGDSAMYLCASSQALSGSDNEQFFGPGTRLTVL.

CDR3 loop: CASSLVYLAGVTDTQYF. Written as DNA, the CDR3 is TGTGCCAGCAGCTTGGTCTATCTAGCGGGGGTCACAGATACGCAGTATTTT. The gene calls are TRBV5-4 and TRBJ2-3; 10 bases map to TRBD2. The CDR3 contains 17 residues. From germline, CDR1 is SGHNT and CDR2 YYREEE (reference sequence). J was trimmed by 2 bases and V by 0 bases; bases with no gene match: 6.

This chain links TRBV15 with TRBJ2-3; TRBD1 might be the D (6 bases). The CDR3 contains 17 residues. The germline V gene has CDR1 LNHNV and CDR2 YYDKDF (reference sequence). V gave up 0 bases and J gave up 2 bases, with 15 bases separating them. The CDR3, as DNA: TGTGCCACCAGCAGAGATCGCGCAGGGGCTTTCACAGATACGCAGTATTTT. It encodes CATSRDRAGAFTDTQYF.

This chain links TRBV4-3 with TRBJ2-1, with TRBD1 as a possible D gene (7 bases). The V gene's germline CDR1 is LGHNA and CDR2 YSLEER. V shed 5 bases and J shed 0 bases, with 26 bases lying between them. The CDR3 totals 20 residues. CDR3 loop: CASSLQWRGPVSSSYNEQFF. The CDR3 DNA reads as TGCGCCAGCAGCTTACAATGGAGGGGGCCTGTATCGAGCTCCTACAATGAGCAGTTCTTC.

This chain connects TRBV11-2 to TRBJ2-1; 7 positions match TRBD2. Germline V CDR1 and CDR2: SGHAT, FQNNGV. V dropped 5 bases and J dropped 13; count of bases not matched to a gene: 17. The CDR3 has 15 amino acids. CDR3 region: CASSPSRGVGRDQFF. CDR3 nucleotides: TGTGCCAGCAGCCCATCTCGGGGGGTAGGGAGGGATCAGTTCTTC. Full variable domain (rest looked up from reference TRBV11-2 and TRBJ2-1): EAGVAQSPRYKIIEKRQSVAFWCNPISGHATLYWYQQILGQGPKLLIQFQNNGVVDDSQLPKDRFSAERLKGVDSTLKIQPAKLEDSAVYLCASSPSRGVGRDQFFGPGTRLTVL.

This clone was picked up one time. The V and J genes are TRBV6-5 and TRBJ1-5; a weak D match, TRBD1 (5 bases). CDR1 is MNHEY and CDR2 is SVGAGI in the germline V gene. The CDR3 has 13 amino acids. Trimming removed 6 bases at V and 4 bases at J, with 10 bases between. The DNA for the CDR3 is TGTGCCAGCAGATTAGACAGTAATCAGCCCCAGCATTTT. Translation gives CASRLDSNQPQHF.

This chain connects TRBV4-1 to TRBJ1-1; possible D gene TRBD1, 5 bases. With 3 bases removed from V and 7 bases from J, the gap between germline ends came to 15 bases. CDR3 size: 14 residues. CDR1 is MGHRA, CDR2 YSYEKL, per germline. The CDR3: CASSHPLTASEAFF. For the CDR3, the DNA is TGCGCCAGCAGCCACCCACTGACAGCCAGTGAAGCTTTCTTT.

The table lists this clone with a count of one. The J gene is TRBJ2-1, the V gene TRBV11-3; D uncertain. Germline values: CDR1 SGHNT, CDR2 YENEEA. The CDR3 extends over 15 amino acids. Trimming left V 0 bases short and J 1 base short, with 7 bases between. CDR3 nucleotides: TGTGCCAGCAGCTTAGATAGGCGGTCCTACAATGAGCAGTTCTTC. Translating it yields CASSLDRRSYNEQFF.

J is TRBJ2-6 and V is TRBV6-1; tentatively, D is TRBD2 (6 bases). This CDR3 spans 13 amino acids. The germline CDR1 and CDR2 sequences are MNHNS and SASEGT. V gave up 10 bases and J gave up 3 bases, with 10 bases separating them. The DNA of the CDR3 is TGTGCCACTGGGGGGAGTGGGGCCAACGTCCTGACTTTC. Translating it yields CATGGSGANVLTF.

The CDR3 sequence: CASITPTPGPLGYGYTF. As DNA, the CDR3 is TGTGCCAGCATTACCCCTACTCCGGGTCCGCTCGGCTATGGCTACACCTTC. V usage is TRBV2 and J usage is TRBJ1-2; no reliable D call. The CDR3 extends over 17 amino acids. Trimming pared 7 bases from V and 4 bases from J, leaving 25 bases between. Germline loops: CDR1 SNHLY, CDR2 FYNNEI. Supplemented by reference TRBV2 and TRBJ1-2, the full variable domain reads EPEVTQTPSHQVTQMGQEVILRCVPISNHLYFYWYRQILGQKVEFLVSFYNNEISEKSEIFDDQFSVERPDGSNFTLKIRSTKLEDSAMYFCASITPTPGPLGYGYTFGSGTRLTVV.

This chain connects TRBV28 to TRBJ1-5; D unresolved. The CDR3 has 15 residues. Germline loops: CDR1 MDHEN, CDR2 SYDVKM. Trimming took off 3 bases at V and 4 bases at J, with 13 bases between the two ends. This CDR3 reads CASSFGRRLNQPQHF. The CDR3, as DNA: TGTGCCAGCAGTTTCGGCAGGAGATTGAATCAGCCCCAGCATTTT.

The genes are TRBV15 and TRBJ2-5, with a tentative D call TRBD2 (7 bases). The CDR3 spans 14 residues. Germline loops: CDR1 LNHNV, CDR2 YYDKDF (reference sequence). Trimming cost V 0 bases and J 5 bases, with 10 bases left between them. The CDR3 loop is CATSRDSGGETQYF. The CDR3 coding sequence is TGTGCCACCAGCAGAGATTCGGGGGGCGAGACCCAGTACTTC.

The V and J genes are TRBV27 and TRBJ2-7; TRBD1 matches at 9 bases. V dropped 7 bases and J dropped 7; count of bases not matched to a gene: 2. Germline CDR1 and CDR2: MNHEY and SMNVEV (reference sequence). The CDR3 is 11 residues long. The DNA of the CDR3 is TGTGCCAGCAATGGACAGGGGGAGCAGTACTTC. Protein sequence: CASNGQGEQYF.

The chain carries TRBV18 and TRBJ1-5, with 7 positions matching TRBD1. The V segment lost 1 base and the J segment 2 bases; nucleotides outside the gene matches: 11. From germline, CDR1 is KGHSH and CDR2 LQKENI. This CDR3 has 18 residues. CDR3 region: CASSPQVATGFGNQPQHF. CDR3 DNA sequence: TGTGCCAGCTCACCACAGGTAGCGACAGGGTTTGGCAATCAGCCCCAGCATTTT.